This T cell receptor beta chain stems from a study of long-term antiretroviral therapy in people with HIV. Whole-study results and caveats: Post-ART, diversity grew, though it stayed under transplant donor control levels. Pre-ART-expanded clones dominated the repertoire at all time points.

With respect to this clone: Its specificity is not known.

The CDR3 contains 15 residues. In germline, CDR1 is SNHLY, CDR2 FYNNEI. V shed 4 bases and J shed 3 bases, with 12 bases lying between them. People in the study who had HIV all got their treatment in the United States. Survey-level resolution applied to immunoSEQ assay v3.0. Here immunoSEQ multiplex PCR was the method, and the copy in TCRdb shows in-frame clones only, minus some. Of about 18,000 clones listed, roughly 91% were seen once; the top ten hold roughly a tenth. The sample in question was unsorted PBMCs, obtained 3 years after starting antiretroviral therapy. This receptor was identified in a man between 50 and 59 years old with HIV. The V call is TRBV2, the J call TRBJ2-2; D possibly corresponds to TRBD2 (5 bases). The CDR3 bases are TGTGCCAGCAGTGTTTCAGGACTGGACACCGGGGAGCTGTTTTTT. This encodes CASSVSGLDTGELFF.